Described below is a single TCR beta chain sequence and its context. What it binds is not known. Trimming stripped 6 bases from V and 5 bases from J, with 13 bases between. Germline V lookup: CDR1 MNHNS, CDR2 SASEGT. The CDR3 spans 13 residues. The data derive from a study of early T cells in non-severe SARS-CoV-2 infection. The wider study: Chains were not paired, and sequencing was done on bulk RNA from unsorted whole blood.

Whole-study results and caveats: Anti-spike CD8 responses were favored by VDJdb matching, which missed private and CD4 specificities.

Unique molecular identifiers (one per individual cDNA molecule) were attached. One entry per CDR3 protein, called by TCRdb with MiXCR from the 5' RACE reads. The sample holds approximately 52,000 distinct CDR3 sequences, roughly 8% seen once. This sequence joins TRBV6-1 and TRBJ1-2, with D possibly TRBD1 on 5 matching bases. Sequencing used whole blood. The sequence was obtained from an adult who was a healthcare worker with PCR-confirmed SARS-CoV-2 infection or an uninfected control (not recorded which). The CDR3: CASREGPHYGYTF. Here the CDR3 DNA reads TGTGCCAGCAGGGAGGGACCGCATTATGGCTACACCTTC.